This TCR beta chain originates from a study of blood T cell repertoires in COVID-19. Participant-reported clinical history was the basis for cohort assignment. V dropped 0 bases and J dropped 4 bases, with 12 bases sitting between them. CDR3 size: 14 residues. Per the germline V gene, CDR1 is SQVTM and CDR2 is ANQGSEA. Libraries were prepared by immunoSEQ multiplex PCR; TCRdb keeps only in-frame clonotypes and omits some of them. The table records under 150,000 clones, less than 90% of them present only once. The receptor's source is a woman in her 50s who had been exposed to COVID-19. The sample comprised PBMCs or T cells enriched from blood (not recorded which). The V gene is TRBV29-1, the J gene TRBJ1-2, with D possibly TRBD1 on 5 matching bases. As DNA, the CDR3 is TGCAGCGTTGAAGACACCGACAGTCGCTATGGCTACACCTTC. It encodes CSVEDTDSRYGYTF. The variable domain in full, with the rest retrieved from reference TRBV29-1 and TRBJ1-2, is SAVISQKPSRDICQRGTSLTIQCQVDSQVTMMFWYRQQPGQSLTLIATANQGSEATYESGFVIDKFPISRPNLTFSTLTVSNMSPEDSSIYLCSVEDTDSRYGYTFGSGTRLTVV.